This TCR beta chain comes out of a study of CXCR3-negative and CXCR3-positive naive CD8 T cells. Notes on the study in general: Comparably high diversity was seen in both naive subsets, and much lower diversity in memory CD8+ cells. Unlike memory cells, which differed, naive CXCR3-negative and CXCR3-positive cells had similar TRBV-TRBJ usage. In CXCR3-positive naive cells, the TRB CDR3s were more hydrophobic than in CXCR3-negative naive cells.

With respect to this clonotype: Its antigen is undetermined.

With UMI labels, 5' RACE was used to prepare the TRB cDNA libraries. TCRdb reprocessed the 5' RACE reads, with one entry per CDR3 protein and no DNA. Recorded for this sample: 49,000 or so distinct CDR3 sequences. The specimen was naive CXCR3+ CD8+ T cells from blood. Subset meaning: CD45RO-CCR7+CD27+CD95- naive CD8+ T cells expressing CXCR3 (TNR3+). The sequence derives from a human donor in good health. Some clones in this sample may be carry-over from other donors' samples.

CDR3: CASRTGGDEQFF. The chain carries TRBV6-8 and TRBJ2-1; TCRdb picks TRBD1, but there is no DNA to check that call. The CDR3 is made up of 12 amino acids. Germline CDR1 and CDR2: MNHGY and SAAAGT.